This T cell receptor (beta chain) was captured by sequencing in a study of blood T cell repertoires in COVID-19. Study context: COVID-19 samples collected from the United States, Italy and Spain covered acute and convalescent phases. PBMCs, B-cell-depleted T cells, or T cells were the source of the cDNA or gDNA that made up the material.

The CDR3 runs to 14 residues. V shed 6 bases, J shed 0 bases, and the junction held 3 bases outside the gene matches. CDR1 and CDR2 from the germline V gene are MNHEY and SVGAGI. In the authors' methods: From reference gene primer amplification, estimates of nucleated cell counts were derived. Generated by immunoSEQ multiplex PCR, the TCRdb table keeps only in-frame clones and is missing some. The V and J calls and clone size were taken over from that table, and D and trimming were inferred from the DNA. The profile shows roughly 190,000 clones, around four fifths of them singletons. The Seattle patients joined while their infection was active and were tracked longitudinally afterward.

Sequencing used peripheral blood. J is TRBJ1-2 and V is TRBV6-5; 8 nucleotides line up with TRBD1. The receptor's source is a woman in her seventies with COVID-19, enrolled during active disease. The CDR3 nucleotides read TGTGCCAGCAGGACAGGGGAAGCTAACTATGGCTACACCTTC. Translated, it gives CASRTGEANYGYTF.